Below are 4 T cell receptor beta chains sequenced from a single sample in a study of T-cell memory formation after mild COVID-19. TCRdb passed the 5' RACE reads through MiXCR, listing each CDR3 protein once. The table records about 270,000 distinct CDR3 sequences, around 16% of them present only once. Sequencing used PBMCs or a T cell subset sorted from them (not recorded which). These receptors came from a man in his late teens or twenties who had mild COVID-19 (a few samples of this study predate the infection). Cell type and time point are not known.

This clonotype was seen only a few times. V and J are TRBV14 and TRBJ2-3; TRBD2 might be the D (6 bases). The V end was cut by 4 bases, the J end by 4 bases, with 15 bases between. Germline V gene lookup returns CDR1 SGHDN and CDR2 FVKESK. This CDR3 spans 15 amino acids. The CDR3, as DNA: TGTGCCAGCAGCCTGCTTCCAGGGAGGTCAGATACGCAGTATTTT. Translated, it gives CASSLLPGRSDTQYF.

The chain carries TRBV28 and TRBJ1-5, with a weak D call TRBD1 (5 bases). V lost 6 bases to trimming and J lost 0 bases, with 18 bases between them. The CDR3 has 17 residues. Germline values: CDR1 MDHEN, CDR2 SYDVKM. The CDR3, as DNA: TGTGCCAGCAGATTGCGACAGCGTAGTTATAGCAATCAGCCCCAGCATTTT. Encoded protein: CASRLRQRSYSNQPQHF.

The chain carries TRBV20-1 and TRBJ2-3; TRBD2 matches 10 bases. In germline, CDR1 is DFQATT, CDR2 SNEGSKA (reference sequence). V was pared by 8 bases and J by 2 bases, with 7 bases of the junction left unmatched. The CDR3 totals 14 residues. CDR3 in amino acids: CSPEAGGPTDTQYF. The CDR3 DNA reads TGCAGTCCGGAAGCGGGGGGGCCCACAGATACGCAGTATTTT.

The chain joins TRBV12-3 or TRBV12-4 to TRBJ2-5; D remains ambiguous. Trimming shortened V by 2 bases and J by 2 bases, and 12 bases separated the two germline ends. The CDR3 spans 15 residues. The CDR3 reads CASSLRGGQQETQYF. CDR3 in DNA: TGTGCCAGCAGTTTAAGAGGCGGTCAACAAGAGACCCAGTACTTC.